Sequencing of this T cell receptor (beta chain) was carried out in a study of blood T cell repertoires in COVID-19. Overall study: Acute and convalescent COVID-19 specimens originated in the United States, Italy and Spain. T cells, B-cell-depleted T cells, or PBMCs provided the cDNA or gDNA that served as material.

In the authors' methods: Quantification of nucleated cells was approximated via reference gene primer amplification. Generated by immunoSEQ multiplex PCR, the TCRdb table keeps only in-frame clones and is missing some. V, J and clone size reflect that table, while D and trimming were determined from the DNA. Among over 10,000 clones listed, around nine tenths were seen once. Germline V CDR1 and CDR2: SGHTA, FQGNSA. There are 14 residues in the CDR3. Trimming cost V 2 bases and J 5 bases, with 12 bases left between them. Sequencing input: peripheral blood. The chain is built from TRBV7-2 and TRBJ2-5; D might be TRBD1 (6 bases). The origin of this receptor is an elderly man with acute or convalescent COVID-19. For the CDR3, the DNA is TGTGCCAGCAGCTTAAACCGGCAGGGGGAGACCCAGTACTTC. It specifies CASSLNRQGETQYF.